Listed below are T cell receptor beta chains from one sample, sequenced in a study of blood T cells in healthy people across ages. One entry per CDR3 protein results from TCRdb running MiXCR on the 5' RACE reads. The sample comprises hundreds of thousands of distinct CDR3 sequences, roughly 30% of which are singletons, and 15% rests with the top ten. The sample taken for sequencing was blood. These receptors all come from a woman older than 75 in good health. Each CDR3 is given with its conserved first and last residue. A D gene is named only where the DNA matches it firmly. The size of a clone is reported for some rows only, either as once, few or many, or as a class for expanded clones.

size: many; V: TRBV9; J: TRBJ1-2; D: -; DNA: TGTGCCAGCAGCGGCGGGGGGTTGGCTAACTATGGCTACACCTTC; CDR3: CASSGGGLANYGYTF
size: -; V: TRBV5-1; J: TRBJ2-2; D: TRBD2; DNA: TGCGCCAGCAGCCGCACTAGCGGGGGGGCCGTCGACACCGGGGAGCTGTTTTTT; CDR3: CASSRTSGGAVDTGELFF
size: -; V: TRBV5-1; J: TRBJ2-1; D: -; DNA: TGCGCCAGCAGCTTGCGCAGGAGTGGCTCCTACAATGAGCAGTTCTTC; CDR3: CASSLRRSGSYNEQFF
size: -; V: TRBV10-3; J: TRBJ2-5; D: -; DNA: TGTGCCATCAGGACGGGTCCCCCAAAGGGGGAGACCCAGTACTTC; CDR3: CAIRTGPPKGETQYF
size: many; V: TRBV5-1; J: TRBJ2-1; D: -; DNA: TGCGCCAGCAGCTTACCAGGGGCTGAGCAGTTCTTC; CDR3: CASSLPGAEQFF
size: many; V: TRBV20-1; J: TRBJ1-2; D: -; DNA: TGCAGTGCTAGAGATCCCAACTATGGCTACACCTTC; CDR3: CSARDPNYGYTF
size: -; V: TRBV28; J: TRBJ2-7; D: TRBD1; DNA: TGTGCCAGCAGTTTACCCCCGGGACAGGCCTACGAGCAGTACTTC; CDR3: CASSLPPGQAYEQYF
size: -; V: TRBV5-1; J: TRBJ1-2; D: -; DNA: TGCGCCAGCAGCTTGGAAGGGGTTAACTATGGCTACACCTTC; CDR3: CASSLEGVNYGYTF
size: -; V: TRBV7-2; J: TRBJ2-1; D: -; DNA: TGTGCCAGCAGCTTAGGCTCGGCAGCGGGCGTTACCGAGCAGTTCTTC; CDR3: CASSLGSAAGVTEQFF
size: many; V: TRBV20-1; J: TRBJ2-5; D: -; DNA: TGCAGTGCTTCCCAGGGCGGGGGCGAGACCCAGTACTTC; CDR3: CSASQGGGETQYF
size: many; V: TRBV3-1; J: TRBJ2-7; D: TRBD1; DNA: TGTGCCAGCAGCTTCTCGGCCGGGACAGGGTACGAGCAGTACTTC; CDR3: CASSFSAGTGYEQYF
size: many; V: TRBV7-2; J: TRBJ2-3; D: TRBD1; DNA: TGTGCCAGCAGCTTAGGGACAGGGTCTAGCACAGATACGCAGTATTTT; CDR3: CASSLGTGSSTDTQYF
size: many; V: TRBV7-2; J: TRBJ2-6; D: TRBD1; DNA: TGTGCCAGCAGCTTAGCCGGGACAGGTCGGTCTGGGGCCAACGTCCTGACTTTC; CDR3: CASSLAGTGRSGANVLTF
size: many; V: TRBV6-5; J: TRBJ2-7; D: TRBD1; DNA: TGTGCCAGCAGTTACTCGGGGACAGGGCCCTACGAGCAGTACTTC; CDR3: CASSYSGTGPYEQYF
size: -; V: TRBV6-1; J: TRBJ1-4; D: TRBD1; DNA: TGTGCCAGCAGGAGGGACAGACAGAATGAAAAACTGTTTTTT; CDR3: CASRRDRQNEKLFF
size: many; V: TRBV6-5; J: TRBJ1-2; D: -; DNA: TGTGCCAGCAGCCCACGGACAGATGGCTACACCTTC; CDR3: CASSPRTDGYTF
size: once; V: TRBV5-1; J: TRBJ2-1; D: -; DNA: TGCGCCAGCAGCTTAGCGAGTGACTCCTACAATGAGCAGTTCTTC; CDR3: CASSLASDSYNEQFF
size: many; V: TRBV20-1; J: TRBJ2-5; D: -; DNA: TGCAGTGCTAGTCCTCGAACCTCTTTGGGGCAGTACTTC; CDR3: CSASPRTSLGQYF
size: many; V: TRBV7-2; J: TRBJ1-5; D: TRBD1; DNA: TGTGCCAGCAGCCCCCGGACAGGGGAAGGTCAGCCCCAGCATTTT; CDR3: CASSPRTGEGQPQHF
size: many; V: TRBV29-1; J: TRBJ1-5; D: TRBD1; DNA: TGCAGCGGAGGGACAGGGCCGAATCAGCCCCAGCATTTT; CDR3: CSGGTGPNQPQHF
size: many; V: TRBV20-1; J: TRBJ2-5; D: -; DNA: TGCAGTGCTAGAGCGGGGCGACAGTTAGAGACCCAGTACTTC; CDR3: CSARAGRQLETQYF
size: -; V: TRBV6-5; J: TRBJ2-6; D: -; DNA: TGTGCCAGCAGTTACCTCTCGGGGGCCAACGTCCTGACTTTC; CDR3: CASSYLSGANVLTF
size: -; V: TRBV7-3; J: TRBJ2-2; D: TRBD2; DNA: TGTGCCAGCAGCTTACTAGCGGGGAAGGTCGCCGGGGAGCTGTTTTTT; CDR3: CASSLLAGKVAGELFF
size: many; V: TRBV5-8; J: TRBJ2-1; D: -; DNA: TGTGCCAGCAGCTTGGGACGCCTAGCGCCCTACAATGAGCAGTTCTTC; CDR3: CASSLGRLAPYNEQFF
size: few; V: TRBV4-2; J: TRBJ1-4; D: -; DNA: TGTGCCAGCAGCCACCTAAATGGGGGATGGCGAAAACTGTTTTTT; CDR3: CASSHLNGGWRKLFF
size: few; V: TRBV4-2; J: TRBJ1-5; D: -; DNA: TGTGCCAGCAGCCAAGAACTCTCTCAGCCCCAGCATTTT; CDR3: CASSQELSQPQHF
size: many; V: TRBV15; J: TRBJ2-3; D: TRBD1; DNA: TGTGCCACCAGCATCCGGGACAGCCACGCCACAGATACGCAGTATTTT; CDR3: CATSIRDSHATDTQYF
size: -; V: TRBV5-6; J: TRBJ1-1; D: -; DNA: TGTGCCAGCAGCCCCCCTGGTAGGGTGAAGGAAGCTTTCTTT; CDR3: CASSPPGRVKEAFF